This entry lists 8 T cell receptor beta chains sequenced from one sample in a study of prognosis after radiotherapy for stage I lung cancer. Amplification of TCR beta CDR3 from genomic DNA used two-round multiplex PCR. Primers specific to each TRBV and TRBJ gene drove first-round PCR. TCRdb called the multiplex PCR reads again in MiXCR, with one record for every CDR3 protein. The sample contains 15,000 to 25,000 distinct CDR3 sequences, around 26% of which appear only once. The sample in question was PBMCs, obtained before or after stereotactic body radiation therapy (not recorded which). Receptor source: a donor at least 50 years old with non-small cell lung cancer.

About this clonotype: This CDR3 is missing its conserved last phenylalanine or tryptophan, likely due to a read error. The chain employs TRBV4-1 and TRBJ2-7; D is possibly TRBD2 (6 bases). From germline, CDR1 is MGHRA and CDR2 YSYEKL. Trimming pared 5 bases from V and 1 base from J, leaving 15 bases between. The CDR3 runs 15 residues. CDR3 in DNA: TGCGCCAGCAGCAAAGCTCCGGGAGAGTCCTACGAGCAGTACTTG. Protein: CASSKAPGESYEQYL.

In this sample, this clonotype is medium-sized. This chain links TRBV3-1 with TRBJ1-6; D is perhaps TRBD1 (6 bases). Germline assignment: CDR1 LGHDT and CDR2 YNNKEL (reference sequence). There are 15 residues in the CDR3. V was clipped by 2 bases and J by 9 bases, with 14 bases between them. For the CDR3, the DNA is TGTGCCAGCAGCCAATCGGGGGCTGAGGCTTCACCCCTCCACTTT. Protein: CASSQSGAEASPLHF.

This clonotype was seen ten or more times. The chain uses TRBV25-1 and TRBJ2-7; D might be TRBD1 (6 bases). Trimming stripped 5 bases from V and 5 bases from J, with 7 bases between. The germline CDR1 and CDR2 sequences are MGHDK and SYGVNS. This CDR3 is 11 amino acids long. CDR3 sequence (DNA): TGTGCCAGCAGTAGACAGGACGAGCAGTACTTC. Translating gives CASSRQDEQYF.

About this clonotype itself: With a far larger clone one base away, a read error is the likely cause. The chain employs TRBV7-6 and TRBJ2-5; D is undetermined. The J call may not be correct, given that the DNA end is closer to TRBJ2-1. The germline CDR1 and CDR2 sequences are SGHVS and FNYEAQ. The CDR3 spans 13 residues. The DNA of the CDR3 is TGTGCCAGCAGCAAAGGTGGGCTCTATGAGCAGTTCTTC. This codes for CASSKGGLYEQFF.

This clonotype was observed many times. Being one base from a much bigger clone, this may be a read error. No conserved phenylalanine or tryptophan ends this CDR3, so it is likely a read error. This chain connects TRBV6-1 to TRBJ2-1, with 7 bases identical to TRBD2. Trimming removed 6 bases from V and 8 bases from J; junction bases left unmatched: 10. Germline CDR1 is MNHNS and CDR2 is SASEGT. This CDR3 is built from 14 residues. This chain's CDR3 is CASRPVAGVDEQFL. CDR3 nucleotide sequence: TGTGCCAGCAGACCAGTCGCGGGAGTCGATGAGCAGTTCCTC.

This clonotype was detected many times. The genes are TRBV19 and TRBJ1-3, with no clear D. The CDR3 length is 15 residues. Germline CDR1 reads LNHDA; CDR2 reads SQIVND (reference sequence). Between the trimmed V and J ends, which lost 0 bases and 0 bases, there was a span of 6 bases. CDR3 residues: CASSIDLDSGNTIYF. The CDR3 bases are TGTGCCAGTAGTATAGATCTGGACTCTGGAAACACCATATATTTT.

This clonotype was counted a few times. With a much larger clone just one base away, this may be a read error. CDR3 sequence (DNA): TGTGCCAGCGGTTTCGAGGGAAGAACTGAAGCTTTCTTT. It encodes CASGFEGRTEAFF. The chain couples TRBV6-5 to TRBJ1-1; D gene ambiguous. CDR1 MNHEY and CDR2 SVGAGI come from the germline V gene. The CDR3 spans 13 residues. Trimming took 8 bases from V and 5 from J, leaving 15 bases between them.

This clonotype was observed at least ten times. This chain links TRBV19 with TRBJ2-1; 9 nucleotides line up with TRBD2. Germline V CDR1 and CDR2: LNHDA, SQIVND (reference sequence). V trimming: 5 bases; J trimming: 7 bases; junction bases outside the gene matches: 9. This CDR3 comprises 15 residues. The CDR3 loop is CASSHIAGDRNEQFF. For the CDR3, the DNA is TGTGCCAGTAGTCATATAGCGGGAGATCGGAATGAGCAGTTCTTC.